These 9 T cell receptor beta chains originate from one sample sequenced in a study of shared T cell receptors in the human thymus. Data came from immunoSEQ multiplex PCR; TCRdb stores just in-frame clones and leaves some out. The repertoire holds about 380,000 clones, with approximately 95% as singletons. The sample consisted of thymocytes. The receptors shown here come from a human donor.

The rearrangement joins TRBV5-1 to TRBJ1-3; D is ambiguous. The ends were cut back, 0 bases at V and 0 bases at J, with 13 bases in the middle. Germline V gene data show CDR1 as SGHRS and CDR2 as YFSETQ. The CDR3 has 17 residues. The DNA of the CDR3 is TGCGCCAGCAGCTTGGATGGTACTTGGGGCTCTGGAAACACCATATATTTT. Its protein is CASSLDGTWGSGNTIYF.

Only one count was recorded for this clone. This chain connects TRBV6-5 to TRBJ1-5; unclear D gene. The V and J ends lost 6 bases and 3 bases respectively, with 12 bases between them. The CDR3 runs to 14 residues. The germline V gene encodes CDR1 MNHEY and CDR2 SVGAGI. CDR3 coding DNA: TGTGCCAGCAGCCTCTACAGATCCAATCAGCCCCAGCATTTT. The encoded protein is CASSLYRSNQPQHF.

J is TRBJ1-2 and V is TRBV1; the listed D gene, TRBD1, was not tested against the DNA. TRBV1 is reported as a pseudogene. This CDR3 is 15 amino acids long. The DNA of the CDR3 is TGCACCGACATGAGATACAGGCGCAGAAGCTATGGCTACACCTTC. It is translated as CTDMRYRRRSYGYTF.

The chain recombines TRBV10-3 with TRBJ2-2; possibly TRBD1 for D (6 bases). CDR3 length: 15 amino acids. The V end lost 6 bases, the J end lost 2 bases, and 13 bases lay between the germline ends. Germline lookup yields CDR1 ENHRY and CDR2 SYGVKD. CDR3 bases: TGTGCCATCAGCCCCTGGACAGAAAACACCGGGGAGCTGTTTTTT. Amino acids: CAISPWTENTGELFF.

The J gene is TRBJ2-1, the V gene TRBV28, with TRBD1 identical over 7 bases. In germline, CDR1 is MDHEN, CDR2 SYDVKM. Trimming at V came to 6 bases and at J to 0 bases, leaving 29 bases not matched to a gene. CDR3 length equals 23 residues. As DNA, the CDR3 is TGTGCCAGCAGCCCCCCCTCGACAGGGCATGATGAGGACTCCCAACGCTCCTACAATGAGCAGTTCTTC. It yields the protein CASSPPSTGHDEDSQRSYNEQFF.

The rearrangement links TRBV28 to TRBJ2-3, with 12 bases lining up with TRBD2. CDR3 length: 18 amino acids. Losses at the gene ends were 6 bases for V and 3 bases for J; bases not matched to a gene: 13. The germline V gene has CDR1 MDHEN and CDR2 SYDVKM. DNA of the CDR3: TGTGCCAGCAGGGTTTCTAGCGGGAGGGCCCCTTGGACAGATACGCAGTATTTT. As protein: CASRVSSGRAPWTDTQYF.

The chain has TRBV27 and TRBJ2-6; no clear D gene. The CDR3 totals 18 residues. The germline V gene has CDR1 MNHEY and CDR2 SMNVEV (reference sequence). V gave up 5 bases and J gave up 0 bases, with 17 bases separating them. CDR3 sequence: CASSPQDRVHSGANVLTF. CDR3 in DNA: TGTGCCAGCAGTCCCCAGGACCGAGTGCACTCTGGGGCCAACGTCCTGACTTTC.

The chain combines TRBV18 with TRBJ1-2; 7 nucleotides align to TRBD1. Germline V gene lookup returns CDR1 KGHSH and CDR2 LQKENI. V was clipped by 6 bases and J by 8 bases; unmatched bases: 36. CDR3 length equals 22 residues. CDR3 DNA: TGTGCCAGCTCGAGGGAAGTGAACCCCAGAAAGACATACAGGGGCCCCCCTTGGGGCTACACCTTC. It codes for CASSREVNPRKTYRGPPWGYTF.

The rearrangement uses TRBV19 and TRBJ2-7; 8 bases are a match to TRBD2. The CDR3 loop spans 14 amino acids. Germline CDR1 LNHDA, CDR2 SQIVND (reference sequence). Trimming took 9 bases from V and 2 from J; bases not matched to a gene: 9. CDR3 nucleotide sequence: TGTGCCAGCACAACGACTAGCGAAACCTACGAGCAGTACTTC. Translated, it gives CASTTTSETYEQYF. Combining the CDR3 with reference TRBV19 and TRBJ2-7 gives the whole variable domain DGGITQSPKYLFRKEGQNVTLSCEQNLNHDAMYWYRQDPGQGLRLIYYSQIVNDFQKGDIAEGYSVSREKKESFPLTVTSAQKNPTAFYLCASTTTSETYEQYFGPGTRLTVT.